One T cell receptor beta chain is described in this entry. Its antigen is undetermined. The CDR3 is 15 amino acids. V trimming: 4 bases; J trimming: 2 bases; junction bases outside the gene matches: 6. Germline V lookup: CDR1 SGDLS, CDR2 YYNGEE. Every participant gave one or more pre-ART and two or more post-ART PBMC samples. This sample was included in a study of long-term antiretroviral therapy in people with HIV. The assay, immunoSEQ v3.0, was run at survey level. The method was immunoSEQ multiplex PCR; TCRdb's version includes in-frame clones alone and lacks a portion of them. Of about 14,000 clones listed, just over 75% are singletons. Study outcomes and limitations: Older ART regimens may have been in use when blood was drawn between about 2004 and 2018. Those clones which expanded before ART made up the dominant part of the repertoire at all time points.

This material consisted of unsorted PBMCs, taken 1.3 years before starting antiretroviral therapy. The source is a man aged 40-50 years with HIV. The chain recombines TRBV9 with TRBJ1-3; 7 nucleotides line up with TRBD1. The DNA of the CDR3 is TGTGCCAGCAGCTTTACCACAGGGGCTGGAAACACCATATATTTT. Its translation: CASSFTTGAGNTIYF.